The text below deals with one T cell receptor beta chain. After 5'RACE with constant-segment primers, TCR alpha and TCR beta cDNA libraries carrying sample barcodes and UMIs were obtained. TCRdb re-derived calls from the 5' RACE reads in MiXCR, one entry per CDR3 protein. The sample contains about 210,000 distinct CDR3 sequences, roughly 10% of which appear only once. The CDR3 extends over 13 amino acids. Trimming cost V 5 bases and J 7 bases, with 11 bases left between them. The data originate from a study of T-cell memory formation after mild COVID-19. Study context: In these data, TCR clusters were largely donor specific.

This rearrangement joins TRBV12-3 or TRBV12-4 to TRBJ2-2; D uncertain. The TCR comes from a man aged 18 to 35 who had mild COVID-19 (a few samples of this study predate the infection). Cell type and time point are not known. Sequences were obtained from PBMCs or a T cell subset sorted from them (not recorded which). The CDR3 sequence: CASSLRSDGELFF. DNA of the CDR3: TGTGCCAGCAGTCTGAGGAGCGACGGGGAGCTGTTTTTT.